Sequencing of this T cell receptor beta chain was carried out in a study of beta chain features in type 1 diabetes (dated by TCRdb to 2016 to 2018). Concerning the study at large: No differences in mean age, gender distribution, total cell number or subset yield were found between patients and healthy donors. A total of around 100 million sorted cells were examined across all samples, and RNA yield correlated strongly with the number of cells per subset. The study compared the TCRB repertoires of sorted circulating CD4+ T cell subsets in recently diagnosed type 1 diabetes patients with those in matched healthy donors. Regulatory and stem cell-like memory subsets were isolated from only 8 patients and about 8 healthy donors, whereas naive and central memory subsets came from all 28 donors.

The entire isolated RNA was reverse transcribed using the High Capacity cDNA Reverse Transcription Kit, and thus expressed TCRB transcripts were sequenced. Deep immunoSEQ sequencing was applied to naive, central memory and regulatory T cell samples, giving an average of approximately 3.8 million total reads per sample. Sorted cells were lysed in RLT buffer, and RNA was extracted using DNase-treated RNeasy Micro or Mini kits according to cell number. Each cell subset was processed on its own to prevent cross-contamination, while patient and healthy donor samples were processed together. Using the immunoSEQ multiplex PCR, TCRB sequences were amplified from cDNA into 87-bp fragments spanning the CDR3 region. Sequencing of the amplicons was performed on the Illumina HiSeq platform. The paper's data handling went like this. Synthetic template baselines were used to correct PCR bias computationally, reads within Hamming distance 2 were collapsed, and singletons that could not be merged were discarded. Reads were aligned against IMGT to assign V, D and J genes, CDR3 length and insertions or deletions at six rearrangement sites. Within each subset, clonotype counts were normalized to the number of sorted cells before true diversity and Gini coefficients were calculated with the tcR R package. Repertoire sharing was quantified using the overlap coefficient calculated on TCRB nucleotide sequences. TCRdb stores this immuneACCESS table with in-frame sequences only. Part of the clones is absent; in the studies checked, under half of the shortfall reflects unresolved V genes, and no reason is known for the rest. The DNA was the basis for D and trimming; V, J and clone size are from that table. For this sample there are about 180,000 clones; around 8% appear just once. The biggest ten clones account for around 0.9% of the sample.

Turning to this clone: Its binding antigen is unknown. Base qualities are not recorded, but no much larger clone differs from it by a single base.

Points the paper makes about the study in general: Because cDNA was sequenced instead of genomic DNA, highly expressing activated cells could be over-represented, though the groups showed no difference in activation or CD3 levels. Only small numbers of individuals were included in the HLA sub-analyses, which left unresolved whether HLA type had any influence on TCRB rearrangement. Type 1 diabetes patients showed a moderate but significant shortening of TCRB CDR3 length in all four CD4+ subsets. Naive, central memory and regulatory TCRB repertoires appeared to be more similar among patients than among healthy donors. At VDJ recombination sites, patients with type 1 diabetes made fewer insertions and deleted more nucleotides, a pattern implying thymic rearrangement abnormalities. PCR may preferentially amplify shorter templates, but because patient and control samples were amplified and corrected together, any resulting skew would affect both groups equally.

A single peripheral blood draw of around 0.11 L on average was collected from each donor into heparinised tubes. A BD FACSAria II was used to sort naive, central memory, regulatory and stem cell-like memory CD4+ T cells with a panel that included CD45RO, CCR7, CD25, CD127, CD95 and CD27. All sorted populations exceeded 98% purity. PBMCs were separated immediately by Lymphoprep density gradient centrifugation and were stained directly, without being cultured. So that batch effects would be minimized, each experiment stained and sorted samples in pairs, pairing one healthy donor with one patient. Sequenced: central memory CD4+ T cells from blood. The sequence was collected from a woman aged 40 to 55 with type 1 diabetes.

In nucleotides, the sequence is TGTGCCAGCAGCCAAGATTACGGAGGGGTGGAGACCCAGTACTTC. This translates into CASSQDYGGVETQYF. Recombination linked TRBV4-2 to TRBJ2-5; TRBD2 is possibly the D segment (6 matching bases). The CDR3 sequence holds 15 residues, the cysteine and phenylalanine included. Only the CDR3 DNA is retained, 45 bases long and in frame from the first base. Deletion took 0 bases off V and 5 bases off J, with a span of 13 bases between the germline ends. The germline V gene gives CDR1 as LGHNA and CDR2 as YNFKEQ.